This TCR beta chain was retrieved from a study of blood T cells in healthy people across ages (dated by TCRdb to between 2015 and 2016). Concerning the study at large: In model experiments, template switching captured about one uniquely barcoded TCR beta cDNA molecule for every two T cells. To avoid experimental bias, donors of different ages were spread randomly across the sequencing lanes. The donors were divided into four age groups: young (average around 16 years), middle-aged (approximately 42), aged (about 61) and long-lived (nearly 85). Two additional independent replicas of 1 million unique cDNA reads from the same blood draw were analyzed for two donors (one aged 18 to 29 and one aged 80 or older). Using deep sequencing normalized with unique cDNA molecular identifiers, the study measured how TCR beta repertoire diversity changes with age.

What the authors observed across the whole study: The CMV infection status of donors was not known, potentially confounding age-related changes in expanded clonotypes. Because profiling used bulk unsorted PBMCs, naive and antigen-experienced compartments could not be compared conclusively. Total diversity estimates from one million sequenced T cells were considered lower bounds and underestimates. Compared with the aged group, the long-lived group had more naive CD4+ T cells, fewer expanded clones and increased TCR diversity, suggesting age selection. Observed TCR beta diversity per million T cells fell roughly linearly with age, and a significant reduction was already apparent by age roughly 41. Observed TCR beta diversity correlated strongly with the percentage of naive T cells measured by flow cytometry.

The library came from 5' RACE. TCRdb names Illumina HiSeq 2500 as the instrument used. A second PCR of about 6 to 12 cycles was run with a J-beta primer mix and a sample-barcoded 5' primer. A template-switch 5' adaptor carrying 12 random nucleotides introduced a unique molecular identifier onto each TCR beta cDNA molecule. Each sample yielded at least 3 million CDR3-containing paired-end reads. First-strand cDNA synthesis was performed from all RNA using the Mint cDNA synthesis kit, with priming by a TRBC-specific oligonucleotide. After uracil-DNA glycosylase treatment, a first 18-cycle PCR used universal primers M1SS and BC2_uni_R on all cDNA. Processing in the source paper ran as follows. Each sample was normalized by randomly selecting 1 million high-quality reads, each carrying a distinct molecular identifier. Reads sharing molecular identifiers were discarded rather than binned into consensus sequences. MiTCR, with a Q25 quality threshold and the strictest error-elimination algorithm, was used for CDR3 identification, clonotype clustering and error correction. A nonparametric unseen species model using Euler transformation provided a lower-bound estimate of total TCR beta diversity. TCRdb trimmed the raw reads at Q25, called clones with MiXCR and kept productive beta chains. Rows are unified per CDR3 protein, each entry keeping the most common DNA and genes. The V and J calls and clone size come from TCRdb's table, not from the authors' own analysis. In all, the sample holds about 640,000 distinct CDR3 sequences, and 45% to 65% of those were seen once. About two fifths of the sample comes from the top ten.

The CDR1 and CDR2 encoded by the germline V gene are SQVTM and ANQGSEA. Trimming takes 3 bases from V and 4 bases from J, and the germline ends sit 22 bases apart. The CDR3 goes from the cysteine to the phenylalanine over 17 residues. Solely the CDR3 DNA is kept, with 51 bases framed from the first base. A word on this clonotype: Its specific antigen is unknown. Base qualities are not recorded, but no much larger clone differs from it by a single base.

Donors were 35 to 40 systemically healthy Caucasian individuals from Russia aged about 6 to 100 years. Ten milliliters of peripheral blood were drawn from each donor into EDTA-treated Vacutainer tubes. Ficoll-Paque density-gradient centrifugation was used to isolate PBMCs, with at least 6.5 million per sample. Total RNA was extracted from PBMCs with Trizol reagent, with at least 6 micrograms obtained per sample. For every donor, an aliquot of PBMCs went through flow cytometry to measure the percentages of naive CD45RAhigh/CD27high T cells. The chain couples TRBV29-1 to TRBJ2-1; TRBD2 is a possible D gene, resting on 6 matching bases. The clonotype comes from a man between 60 and 75 years old in good health. Input material: blood. The CDR3 here reads CSVDTRRGPVSYNEQFF. The DNA sequence reads TGCAGCGTTGACACGAGGCGGGGCCCTGTCTCGTACAATGAGCAGTTCTTC.